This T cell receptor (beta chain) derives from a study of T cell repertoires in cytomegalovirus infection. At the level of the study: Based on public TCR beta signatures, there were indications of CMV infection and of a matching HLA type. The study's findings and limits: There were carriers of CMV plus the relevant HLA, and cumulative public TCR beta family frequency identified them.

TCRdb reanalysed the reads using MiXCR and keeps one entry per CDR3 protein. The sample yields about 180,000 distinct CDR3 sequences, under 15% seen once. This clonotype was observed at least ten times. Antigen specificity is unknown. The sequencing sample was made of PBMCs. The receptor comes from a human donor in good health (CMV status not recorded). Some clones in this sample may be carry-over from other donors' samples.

The DNA of the CDR3 is TGTGCCAGCAGTTCAGGGGACACAGATACGCAGTATTTT. Its translation: CASSSGDTDTQYF. V gene TRBV6-1 combines with J gene TRBJ2-3; perhaps TRBD1 as D (6 bases). The V gene lost 5 bases and the J gene lost 2 bases, with 8 bases spanning the gap. Per germline, CDR1 MNHNS and CDR2 SASEGT. The CDR3 is 13 residues long.